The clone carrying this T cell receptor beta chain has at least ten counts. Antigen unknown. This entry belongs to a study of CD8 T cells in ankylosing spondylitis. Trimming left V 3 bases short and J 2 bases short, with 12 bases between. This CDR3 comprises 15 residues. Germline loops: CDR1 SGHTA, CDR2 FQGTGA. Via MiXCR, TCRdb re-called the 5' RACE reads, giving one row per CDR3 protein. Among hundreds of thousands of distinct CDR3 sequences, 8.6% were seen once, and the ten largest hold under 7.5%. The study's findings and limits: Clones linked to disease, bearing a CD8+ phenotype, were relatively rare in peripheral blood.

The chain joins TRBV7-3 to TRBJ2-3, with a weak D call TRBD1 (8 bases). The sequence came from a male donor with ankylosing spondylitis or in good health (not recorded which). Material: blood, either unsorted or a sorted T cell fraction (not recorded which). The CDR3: CASSFTGGATDTQYF. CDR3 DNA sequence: TGTGCCAGCAGCTTCACAGGGGGGGCCACAGATACGCAGTATTTT.